This entry describes one T cell receptor beta chain. Its antigen is still unknown. The sample is drawn from a study of Tregs in tolerant kidney transplant recipients. Whole-study results and caveats: This study did not directly address biological reproducibility. Expanding Tregs on activated donor B cells appeared to best identify donor-specific TCRbeta clones. The small number of patients limits these findings pending further validation.

Unstimulated regulatory T cells (CD4+CD25+CD127-), CD4+CD25- non-regulatory cells, CD4 and CD8 cells were FACS-sorted from thawed PBMCs. Data came from immunoSEQ multiplex PCR; TCRdb stores just in-frame clones and leaves some out. In the table there are over 50,000 clones, around 88% of which are singletons. Germline CDR1 and CDR2: SGHDT and YYEEEE. The CDR3 contains 16 residues. V dropped 4 bases and J dropped 5; count of bases not matched to a gene: 9. Sequencing was performed on CD4+ T cells from blood. J is TRBJ2-5 and V is TRBV5-6, with 12 bases that match TRBD2. The receptor's source is a human donor in good health. The CDR3 bases are TGTGCCAGCAGCCCCATGATGACTAGCGGGGGTGAGACCCAGTACTTC. It is translated as CASSPMMTSGGETQYF.